Below, 13 T cell receptor beta chains from the same sample are listed, as sequenced in a study of beta chain features in type 1 diabetes. Since all of the isolated RNA was reverse transcribed, expressed TCRB transcripts were what got sequenced. The assay was immunoSEQ multiplex PCR, and TCRdb's table has in-frame clones only and misses some. The sample has roughly 250,000 clones, roughly 9.6% seen once; the top ten hold about 0.037%. Material: naive CD4+ T cells from blood. These TCRs come from a woman younger than 30 in good health.

This clone was found a few times. The V call is TRBV2, the J call TRBJ2-2, with 9 nucleotides matching TRBD2. This CDR3 is 15 amino acids long. CDR1 SNHLY and CDR2 FYNNEI come from the germline V gene. The ends lost 8 bases at V and 1 base at J; junction bases unmatched: 5. Here the CDR3 reads CASGGLAGNTGELFF. Written as DNA, the CDR3 is TGTGCCAGCGGGGGACTAGCAGGGAACACCGGGGAGCTGTTTTTT.

This chain links TRBV9 with TRBJ2-1, with a tentative D call TRBD2 (5 bases). The CDR3 covers 15 residues. Germline assignment: CDR1 SGDLS and CDR2 YYNGEE. V gave up 2 bases and J gave up 4 bases, with 13 bases separating them. CDR3 residues: CASSVAGTAYNEQFF. The CDR3 DNA follows: TGTGCCAGCAGCGTTGCGGGTACGGCATACAATGAGCAGTTCTTC. The whole variable domain, remainder taken from reference TRBV9 and TRBJ2-1, is DSGVTQTPKHLITATGQRVTLRCSPRSGDLSVYWYQQSLDQGLQFLIQYYNGEERAKGNILERFSAQQFPDLHSELNLSSLELGDSALYFCASSVAGTAYNEQFFGPGTRLTVL.

There are a few counts of this clone. The chain combines TRBV14 with TRBJ1-1; D remains unclear. The CDR3 is 14 amino acids. V was cut by 0 bases and J by 6 bases, with 11 bases left in between. Germline CDR1 reads SGHDN; CDR2 reads FVKESK. The CDR3 sequence: CASSQDGGRAEAFF. DNA for the CDR3: TGTGCCAGCAGCCAAGATGGAGGGAGGGCTGAAGCTTTCTTT. The variable domain in full, with the rest retrieved from reference TRBV14 and TRBJ1-1, is EAGVTQFPSHSVIEKGQTVTLRCDPISGHDNLYWYRRVMGKEIKFLLHFVKESKQDESGMPNNRFLAERTGGTYSTLKVQPAELEDSGVYFCASSQDGGRAEAFFGQGTRLTVV.

This clone has at least ten counts. The V and J genes are TRBV10-3 and TRBJ2-5, with 7 bases lining up with TRBD1. The CDR3 extends over 12 amino acids. CDR1 and CDR2 from the germline V gene are ENHRY and SYGVKD. V shed 8 bases and J 5 bases; nucleotides not matched to a gene: 5. The chain's CDR3 is CAIGQVGETQYF. Here the CDR3 DNA reads TGTGCCATCGGACAGGTTGGGGAGACCCAGTACTTC.

This clone was picked up a small number of times. V and J are TRBV28 and TRBJ2-3; possible D gene TRBD2, 6 bases. V shed 8 bases and J shed 3 bases, with 18 bases lying between them. Per germline, CDR1 MDHEN and CDR2 SYDVKM. This CDR3 has 15 residues. Written as DNA, the CDR3 is TGTGCCAGCCACCCAAAAGTAGCGGAAACAGATACGCAGTATTTT. This codes for CASHPKVAETDTQYF. Based on the CDR3 plus reference TRBV28 and TRBJ2-3, the full variable domain is DVKVTQSSRYLVKRTGEKVFLECVQDMDHENMFWYRQDPGLGLRLIYFSYDVKMKEKGDIPEGYSVSREKKERFSLILESASTNQTSMYLCASHPKVAETDTQYFGPGTRLTVL.

A few counts support this clone. The gene calls are TRBV5-1 and TRBJ2-7; D possibly corresponds to TRBD2 (6 bases). Per the germline V gene, CDR1 is SGHRS and CDR2 is YFSETQ. The V end lost 4 bases, the J end lost 0 bases, and 11 bases lay between the germline ends. CDR3 length: 14 amino acids. CDR3 bases: TGCGCCAGCAGCACCAGGACTAACTCCTACGAGCAGTACTTC. Translation: CASSTRTNSYEQYF.

This clone was seen only once. This sequence joins TRBV6-1 and TRBJ2-3; no clear D gene. Germline V CDR1 and CDR2: MNHNS, SASEGT. CDR3 length: 12 residues. V was cut by 4 bases and J by 2 bases, with 4 bases left in between. For the CDR3, the DNA is TGTGCCAGCAGTGCTATCACAGATACGCAGTATTTT. Encoded protein: CASSAITDTQYF.

This clone came up a few times. V and J are TRBV6-5 and TRBJ1-1; no clear D. V was shortened by 6 bases and J by 8 bases, with 10 bases between the two germline ends. Germline V gene data show CDR1 as MNHEY and CDR2 as SVGAGI. CDR3 length equals 11 residues. The CDR3 loop reads CASRVRGEAFF. The CDR3 DNA is TGTGCCAGCAGGGTAAGAGGAGAAGCTTTCTTT.

The rearrangement links TRBV5-1 to TRBJ2-7, with 7 bases aligning to TRBD1. Per the germline V gene, CDR1 is SGHRS and CDR2 is YFSETQ. The CDR3 covers 13 residues. The trim removed 4 bases at V and 6 bases at J, leaving 7 bases unmatched. DNA of the CDR3: TGCGCCAGCAGCCGTGACAGGGCCGGCGAGCAGTACTTC. It specifies CASSRDRAGEQYF.

The chain uses TRBV7-9 and TRBJ2-1; 7 bases map to TRBD2. The CDR3 length is 16 residues. Germline loops: CDR1 SEHNR, CDR2 FQNEAQ (reference sequence). Germline trimming cut 1 base from V and 0 bases from J; bases unmatched to any gene: 3. DNA for the CDR3: TGTGCCAGCAGCTTAGTCGCGGGAGTCTCCTACAATGAGCAGTTCTTC. This translates into CASSLVAGVSYNEQFF.

This clone has only a few counts. This chain links TRBV5-1 with TRBJ2-4, with 7 positions matching TRBD1. J gave up 1 base and V 0 bases, and 10 bases lay outside the gene matches. The CDR3 runs 18 residues. Germline loops: CDR1 SGHRS, CDR2 YFSETQ. CDR3: CASSLGWKGAVAKNIQYF. CDR3 bases: TGCGCCAGCAGCTTGGGGTGGAAGGGGGCTGTGGCCAAAAACATTCAGTACTTC.

There are a few counts of this clone. Here the CDR3 reads CATNSWDSMNTEAFF. CDR3 sequence (DNA): TGTGCCACCAATAGTTGGGACAGCATGAACACTGAAGCTTTCTTT. The rearrangement joins TRBV15 to TRBJ1-1, with 7 bases lining up with TRBD1. The CDR3 loop spans 15 amino acids. With 7 bases clipped from V and 0 bases from J, the junction kept 8 bases outside the gene matches. The germline V gene encodes CDR1 LNHNV and CDR2 YYDKDF (reference sequence).

The chain carries TRBV5-4 and TRBJ2-7; 10 nucleotides line up with TRBD1. V was pared by 4 bases and J by 5 bases, with 9 bases of the junction left unmatched. The germline V gene encodes CDR1 SGHNT and CDR2 YYREEE (reference sequence). The CDR3 contains 15 residues. The CDR3 loop reads CASSQDGTGDNEQYF. CDR3 DNA sequence: TGTGCCAGCAGCCAAGATGGGACAGGGGACAACGAGCAGTACTTC.